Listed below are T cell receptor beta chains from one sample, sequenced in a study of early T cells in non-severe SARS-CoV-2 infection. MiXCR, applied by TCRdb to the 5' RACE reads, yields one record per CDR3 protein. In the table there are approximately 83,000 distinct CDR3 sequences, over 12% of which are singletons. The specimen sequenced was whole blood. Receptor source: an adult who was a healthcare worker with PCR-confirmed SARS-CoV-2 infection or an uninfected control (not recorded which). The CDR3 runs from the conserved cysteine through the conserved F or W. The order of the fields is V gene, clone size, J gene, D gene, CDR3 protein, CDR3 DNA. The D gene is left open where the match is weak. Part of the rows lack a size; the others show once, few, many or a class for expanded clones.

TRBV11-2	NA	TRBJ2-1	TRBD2	CASSLRTSAYNEQFF	TGTGCCAGCAGCTTAAGGACTAGCGCTTACAATGAGCAGTTCTTC
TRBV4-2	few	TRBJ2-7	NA	CASSQQRDRSSYEQYF	TGTGCCAGCAGCCAACAGCGGGACAGGAGCTCCTACGAGCAGTACTTC
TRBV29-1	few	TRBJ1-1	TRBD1	CSVTTGGAKAFF	TGCAGCGTTACGACAGGGGGCGCGAAAGCTTTCTTT
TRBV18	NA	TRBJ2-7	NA	CASSPRLSEAGLYEQYF	TGTGCCAGCTCACCACGCTTGTCAGAGGCCGGACTCTACGAGCAGTACTTC
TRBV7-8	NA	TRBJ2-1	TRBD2	CASSSLLAGGYNEQFF	TGTGCCAGCAGCTCTCTTCTAGCGGGGGGCTACAATGAGCAGTTCTTC
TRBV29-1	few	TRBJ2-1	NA	CSVEDLDRRLYNEQFF	TGCAGCGTTGAAGATCTTGACAGGAGACTCTACAATGAGCAGTTCTTC
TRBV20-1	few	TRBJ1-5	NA	CSARTSGRGGGNSNQPQHF	TGCAGTGCTAGGACCTCTGGCCGAGGAGGGGGTAATAGCAATCAGCCCCAGCATTTT
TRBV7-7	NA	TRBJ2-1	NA	CASSQTQGSYNEQFF	TGTGCTAGCAGCCAAACCCAGGGATCCTACAATGAGCAGTTCTTC
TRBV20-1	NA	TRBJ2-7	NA	CSAPRSGDTYEQYF	TGCAGTGCTCCCAGGAGCGGGGACACCTACGAGCAGTACTTC
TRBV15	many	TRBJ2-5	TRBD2	CATSSPAGGYEETQYF	TGTGCCACCAGCAGTCCGGCGGGGGGATATGAAGAGACCCAGTACTTC
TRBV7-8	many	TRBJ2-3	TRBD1	CASSLAEQGAGTDTQYF	TGTGCCAGCAGCTTAGCTGAACAGGGGGCTGGGACAGATACGCAGTATTTT
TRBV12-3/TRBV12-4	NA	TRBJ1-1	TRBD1	CASSETGTENTEAFF	TGTGCCAGCAGCGAAACCGGGACAGAGAACACTGAAGCTTTCTTT
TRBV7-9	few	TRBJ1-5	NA	CASSQQGNQPQHF	TGTGCCAGCAGCCAACAGGGTAATCAGCCCCAGCATTTT
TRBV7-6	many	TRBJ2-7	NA	CASSFADRSEQYF	TGTGCCAGCAGCTTTGCGGACCGAAGCGAGCAGTACTTC
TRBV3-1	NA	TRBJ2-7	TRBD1	CASSFGQGTYGQYF	TGTGCCAGCAGCTTCGGACAGGGAACCTACGGGCAGTACTTC
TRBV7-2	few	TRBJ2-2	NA	CASKDFLVTGELFF	TGTGCCAGCAAGGACTTTCTGGTCACCGGGGAGCTGTTTTTT
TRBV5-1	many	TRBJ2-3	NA	CASSLTIGTDTQYF	TGCGCCAGCAGCTTGACGATAGGCACAGATACGCAGTATTTT
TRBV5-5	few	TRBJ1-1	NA	CASSLKAGWMNTEAFF	TGTGCCAGCAGCTTGAAGGCGGGATGGATGAACACTGAAGCTTTCTTT
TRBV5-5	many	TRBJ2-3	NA	CASPSTGKSTDTQYF	TGTGCCAGCCCCTCCACGGGGAAATCCACAGATACGCAGTATTTT
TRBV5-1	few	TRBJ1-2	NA	CASSTAQGNYGYTF	TGCGCCAGCAGCACCGCGCAGGGTAACTATGGCTACACCTTC
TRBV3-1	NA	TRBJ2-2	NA	CASSHGGTGANTGELFF	TGTGCCAGCAGCCACGGCGGGACTGGTGCGAACACCGGGGAGCTGTTTTTT
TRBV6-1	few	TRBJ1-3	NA	CASSELSGRNTIYF	TGTGCCAGCAGTGAATTGTCAGGGAGAAACACCATATATTTT
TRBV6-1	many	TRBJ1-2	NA	CASSEGPGRIYGYTF	TGTGCCAGCAGTGAAGGGCCCGGAAGAATATATGGCTACACCTTC
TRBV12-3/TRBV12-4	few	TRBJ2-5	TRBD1	CASSHGTGQETQYF	TGTGCCAGCAGCCACGGGACAGGCCAAGAGACCCAGTACTTC
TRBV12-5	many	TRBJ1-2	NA	CASGLGTNYGYTF	TGTGCTAGTGGTTTGGGAACTAACTATGGCTACACCTTC
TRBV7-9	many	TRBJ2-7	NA	CASSSSYLSYEQYF	TGTGCCAGCAGCTCTAGTTACCTCTCCTACGAGCAGTACTTC
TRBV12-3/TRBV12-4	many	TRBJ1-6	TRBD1	CASSPGQGNSPLHF	TGTGCCAGCAGTCCGGGACAGGGAAATTCACCCCTCCACTTT
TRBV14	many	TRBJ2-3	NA	CASLDSRAGTDTQYF	TGTGCCAGTTTGGACAGCCGAGCTGGGACAGATACGCAGTATTTT
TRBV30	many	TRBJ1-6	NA	CAWSVSFRSPLHF	TGTGCCTGGAGTGTAAGTTTCCGTTCACCCCTCCACTTT
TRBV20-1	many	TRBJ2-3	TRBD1	CSASGRDRVTDTQYF	TGCAGTGCTTCGGGGAGGGACAGGGTCACAGATACGCAGTATTTT
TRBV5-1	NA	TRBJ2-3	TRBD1	CASGLPGQGDTQYF	TGCGCCAGCGGGTTGCCGGGACAGGGGGATACGCAGTATTTT
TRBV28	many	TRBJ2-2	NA	CASNQAGHTGELFF	TGTGCCAGCAATCAGGCCGGGCACACCGGGGAGCTGTTTTTT
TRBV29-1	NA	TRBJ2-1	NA	CSVGRGNNEQFF	TGCAGCGTCGGTCGGGGAAACAATGAGCAGTTCTTC
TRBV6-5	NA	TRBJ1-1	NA	CASSWSFLTIEAFF	TGTGCCAGCTCCTGGTCCTTTCTTACAATTGAAGCTTTCTTT
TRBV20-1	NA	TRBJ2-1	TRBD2	CSAAPLLAGLGYEQFF	TGCAGTGCTGCGCCTCTATTAGCGGGCCTCGGTTATGAGCAGTTCTTC
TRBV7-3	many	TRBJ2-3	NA	CASSMGTPPDTQYF	TGTGCCAGCAGCATGGGGACTCCCCCCGATACGCAGTATTTT
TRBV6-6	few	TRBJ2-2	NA	CASWRGTGELFF	TGTGCCAGCTGGCGGGGCACCGGGGAGCTGTTTTTT
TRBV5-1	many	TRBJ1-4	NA	CASSLDGNEKLFF	TGCGCCAGCAGCTTGGACGGGAATGAAAAACTGTTTTTT
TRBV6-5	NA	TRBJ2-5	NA	CATEGHGMETQYF	TGTGCCACCGAGGGCCACGGTATGGAGACCCAGTACTTC
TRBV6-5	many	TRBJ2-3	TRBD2	CASSRLAGDITDTQYF	TGTGCCAGCAGCAGACTAGCGGGAGATATCACAGATACGCAGTATTTT
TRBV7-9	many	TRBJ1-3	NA	CASSPEGSSGNTIYF	TGTGCCAGCAGCCCGGAGGGGAGCTCTGGAAACACCATATATTTT
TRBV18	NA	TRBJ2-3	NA	CASSAQDGTDTQYF	TGTGCCAGCTCAGCACAGGACGGCACAGATACGCAGTATTTT
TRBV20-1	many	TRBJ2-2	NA	CSATAFGGWNTGELFF	TGCAGTGCAACCGCGTTCGGAGGATGGAACACCGGGGAGCTGTTTTTT
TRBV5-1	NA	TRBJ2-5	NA	CASSLPLWAEQETQYF	TGCGCCAGCAGCTTGCCTTTGTGGGCCGAGCAAGAGACCCAGTACTTC
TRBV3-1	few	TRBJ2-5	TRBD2	CASSQDLTSWYQETQYF	TGTGCCAGCAGCCAAGATCTGACTAGCTGGTACCAAGAGACCCAGTACTTC
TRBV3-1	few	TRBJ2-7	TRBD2	CASSQARLAGNEQYF	TGTGCCAGCAGCCAAGCTAGGCTAGCGGGAAACGAGCAGTACTTC
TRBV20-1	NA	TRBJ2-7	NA	CSAGSRTAPYEQYF	TGCAGTGCTGGGTCGCGGACGGCGCCCTACGAGCAGTACTTC
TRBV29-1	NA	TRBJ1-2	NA	CSVEDRGATAGYTF	TGCAGCGTTGAAGATCGGGGGGCGACGGCTGGCTACACCTTC
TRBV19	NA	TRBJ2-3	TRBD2	CASSMTSGGAGSTDTQYF	TGTGCCAGTAGTATGACTAGCGGGGGGGCCGGGAGCACAGATACGCAGTATTTT
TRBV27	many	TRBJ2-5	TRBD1	CASSRDRFQTQYF	TGTGCCAGCAGTCGGGACAGGTTTCAGACCCAGTACTTC
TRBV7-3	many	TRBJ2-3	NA	CASSQGGTDTQYF	TGTGCCAGCAGTCAGGGGGGTACAGATACGCAGTATTTT